These 14 T cell receptor beta chains were all obtained from the same sample, sequenced in a study of T cells expressing NK-cell markers. Each CDR3 protein gets one entry in TCRdb, which reprocessed the 5' RACE reads and gives no DNA. Here the sample table reports 400,000 to 450,000 distinct CDR3 sequences. Material for sequencing was blood T cells: a sorted CD56 or NKG2C T cell subset, CD4+ or CD8+ T cells, or bulk PBMC T cells (not recorded which). The source of these receptors is a woman between 18 and 70 years old in good health.

The chain recombines TRBV6-1 with TRBJ2-7; TCRdb selects TRBD2, and the lack of DNA leaves this call unchecked. The length of the CDR3 is 15 residues. Per germline, CDR1 MNHNS and CDR2 SASEGT. The CDR3 protein is CASRDTGTSVDEQYF.

The chain links TRBV20-1 to TRBJ2-3; the D call from TCRdb, TRBD2, cannot be confirmed without DNA. The germline V gene encodes CDR1 DFQATT and CDR2 SNEGSKA (reference sequence). The CDR3 has 14 amino acids. CDR3 loop: CSFPRVSSTDTQYF.

The rearrangement links TRBV20-1 to TRBJ2-1; TCRdb returns TRBD2, unconfirmable since there is no DNA. CDR3 length: 16 amino acids. Germline CDR1 reads DFQATT; CDR2 reads SNEGSKA (reference sequence). CDR3: CSARVWEAPSYNEQFF.

The CDR3 spells CASSLTPALIHF. The chain uses TRBV12-3 or TRBV12-4 and TRBJ1-6. The CDR3 runs to 12 residues.

The chain employs TRBV5-6 and TRBJ2-1; no DNA is available, so the TRBD1 call from TCRdb remains unchecked. The germline V gene has CDR1 SGHDT and CDR2 YYEEEE. The CDR3 loop spans 16 amino acids. The CDR3 reads CASSFPSRSSYNEQFF.

J is TRBJ1-3 and V is TRBV27. This CDR3 region has 13 residues. The germline V gene has CDR1 MNHEY and CDR2 SMNVEV (reference sequence). The CDR3 region is CASSGNSGNTIYF.

The chain is built from TRBV5-1 and TRBJ1-4; TCRdb designates TRBD1, a call that cannot be tested without DNA. The CDR3 is 14 residues long. The germline V gene has CDR1 SGHRS and CDR2 YFSETQ. CDR3 residues: CASRVTGPREKLFF.

This chain links TRBV4-3 with TRBJ2-5; TCRdb gives TRBD2 as the D gene, but with no DNA this cannot be confirmed. From germline, CDR1 is LGHNA and CDR2 YSLEER. CDR3 length: 14 residues. This CDR3 is CASSSGLGAETQYF.

The rearrangement joins TRBV10-3 to TRBJ2-1; the D gene TCRdb calls, TRBD2, cannot be checked with no DNA. CDR3 size: 16 residues. CDR1 ENHRY and CDR2 SYGVKD come from the germline V gene. The CDR3: CAISEASGSWGNEQFF.

V is TRBV5-1 and J is TRBJ2-1; lacking DNA, the TRBD1 call made by TCRdb goes unchecked. Germline V gene data show CDR1 as SGHRS and CDR2 as YFSETQ. The CDR3 totals 14 residues. The CDR3 protein is CASSLGSRGEGQFF.

The chain links TRBV18 to TRBJ2-5; TCRdb's D call, TRBD1, is unchecked because there is no DNA. The germline V gene encodes CDR1 KGHSH and CDR2 LQKENI. The CDR3 runs to 14 residues. CDR3 loop: CASSPGVPQETQYF.

The chain employs TRBV24-1 and TRBJ2-6; TCRdb selects TRBD1, and the lack of DNA leaves this call unchecked. CDR1 KGHDR and CDR2 SFDVKD come from the germline V gene. This CDR3 is 16 amino acids long. The CDR3 here is CATSDLGGSGANVLTF.

The rearrangement joins TRBV4-3 to TRBJ1-2; TCRdb proposes TRBD1, but this gene call is untestable without DNA. Germline V gives CDR1 LGHNA, CDR2 YSLEER. The CDR3 is 14 amino acids. The CDR3: CASSPLGSNYGYTF.

The chain has TRBV20-1 and TRBJ2-2; TCRdb's D call, TRBD2, is unchecked because there is no DNA. The CDR3 loop spans 18 amino acids. Germline CDR1 DFQATT, CDR2 SNEGSKA (reference sequence). The CDR3 sequence: CSAPRPGTSITNTGELFF.